These 21 T cell receptor beta chains share one sample of origin, sequenced in a study of blood T cells in healthy people across ages. Combining a sample-barcoded 5' primer with a J-beta primer mix, a second PCR ran for 7 to 11 cycles. TCRdb recomputed calls from the 5' RACE reads with MiXCR, one row per CDR3 protein. The sample includes about 800,000 distinct CDR3 sequences, 58% of them seen just once. Sequencing used blood. These receptors all come from a man aged 25 to 45 in good health.

The gene calls are TRBV12-3 or TRBV12-4 and TRBJ1-2, with a weak D call TRBD1 (6 bases). CDR3 size: 11 residues. V was pared by 6 bases and J by 8 bases, with 10 bases between. CDR3 nucleotide sequence: TGTGCCAGCAGCCGGACAGAAGGCTACACCTTC. Its translation is CASSRTEGYTF.

This clonotype was counted a few times. This chain uses TRBV5-6 with TRBJ2-3, with 9 nucleotides matching TRBD1. Trimming took 3 bases from V and 6 from J; bases not matched to a gene: 8. This CDR3 spans 15 amino acids. Germline CDR1 is SGHDT and CDR2 is YYEEEE. The CDR3 loop reads CASSYSGQGSDTQYF. For the CDR3, the DNA is TGTGCCAGCAGCTACTCGGGACAGGGAAGTGATACGCAGTATTTT.

The chain couples TRBV20-1 to TRBJ2-1; 8 bases are a match to TRBD2. CDR1 is DFQATT and CDR2 is SNEGSKA in the germline V gene (reference sequence). Germline trimming cut 3 bases from V and 6 bases from J; bases unmatched to any gene: 10. The CDR3 spans 15 residues. The CDR3 loop is CSASGGALRGNEQFF. In nucleotides, the CDR3 is TGCAGTGCTAGCGGGGGGGCCTTACGGGGCAATGAGCAGTTCTTC.

The gene calls are TRBV7-2 and TRBJ1-2; D remains unclear. The germline V gene encodes CDR1 SGHTA and CDR2 FQGNSA. This CDR3 has 13 residues. Trimming pared 4 bases from V and 6 bases from J, leaving 12 bases between. The CDR3 DNA reads TGTGCCAGCAGCTACTCCCCGACGGATGGCTACACCTTC. This codes for CASSYSPTDGYTF.

The rearrangement links TRBV20-1 to TRBJ2-3, with TRBD2 matching 10 bases. The CDR3 is 15 amino acids. Germline lookup yields CDR1 DFQATT and CDR2 SNEGSKA (reference sequence). Unmatched junction bases numbered 5, after V lost 5 bases and J lost 0 bases. The CDR3 region is CSAEKRGGSTDTQYF. In DNA form, the CDR3 reads TGCAGTGCTGAAAAGCGGGGGGGCAGCACAGATACGCAGTATTTT.

This chain joins TRBV20-1 and TRBJ2-3; 9 bases line up with TRBD2. The CDR3 covers 16 residues. Germline loops: CDR1 DFQATT, CDR2 SNEGSKA (reference sequence). The J segment lost 4 bases and the V segment lost 0 bases, leaving 8 bases of the junction unmatched. CDR3 protein: CSARDAAGGHPDTQYF. For the CDR3, the DNA is TGCAGTGCTAGAGACGCGGCGGGGGGGCACCCAGATACGCAGTATTTT.

This clonotype has ten or more counts. The chain is built from TRBV14 and TRBJ2-1; D may be TRBD1 or TRBD2 (5 bases each). Germline CDR1 reads SGHDN; CDR2 reads FVKESK. The CDR3 covers 11 residues. Between the trimmed V and J ends, which lost 2 bases and 12 bases, there was a span of 8 bases. The CDR3, as DNA: TGTGCCAGCAGCCAATCGAGGGGGCAGTTCTTC. As protein: CASSQSRGQFF.

This chain joins TRBV5-4 and TRBJ2-7; unclear D gene. The CDR3 runs 15 residues. CDR1 SGHNT and CDR2 YYREEE come from the germline V gene (reference sequence). V was clipped by 0 bases and J by 2 bases, with 12 bases between them. CDR3 sequence reads: CASSLANELTYEQYF. Written as DNA, the CDR3 is TGTGCCAGCAGCTTGGCCAATGAGTTAACCTACGAGCAGTACTTC.

The chain combines TRBV9 with TRBJ1-6; a possible D gene is TRBD1 (5 bases). Germline values: CDR1 SGDLS, CDR2 YYNGEE. This CDR3 spans 15 amino acids. Trimming removed 0 bases from V and 6 bases from J, with 10 bases in between. The CDR3 DNA follows: TGTGCCAGCAGCGTAGAGGGCAGGGTTAATTCACCCCTCCACTTT. Protein: CASSVEGRVNSPLHF.

This clonotype was detected only a few times. The V and J genes are TRBV20-1 and TRBJ2-4; D remains unclear. The end of the DNA fits TRBJ2-7 better, so the J call may be wrong. The CDR3 runs 12 residues. Germline V gene data show CDR1 as DFQATT and CDR2 as SNEGSKA (reference sequence). CDR3: CSASMGFYEQYF. As DNA, the CDR3 is TGCAGTGCTAGCATGGGTTTCTACGAGCAGTACTTC.

This clonotype was seen a few times. The chain uses TRBV10-3 and TRBJ1-2; weak D call: TRBD1 (6 bases). Germline V CDR1 and CDR2: ENHRY, SYGVKD. The CDR3 sequence is 13 residues long. Trimming pared 2 bases from V and 6 bases from J, leaving 10 bases between. The CDR3 spells CAISELYRDGYTF. For the CDR3, the DNA is TGTGCCATCAGTGAGCTATACAGGGATGGCTACACCTTC.

In its sample, this clonotype was seen once. The chain is built from TRBV29-1 and TRBJ2-5; D is unclear. CDR3 size: 12 residues. Germline CDR1 is SQVTM and CDR2 is ANQGSEA. Trimming removed 1 base at V and 13 bases at J, with 16 bases between. The CDR3 DNA follows: TGCAGCGTTGAAGCCCCAGAAGCCCTAGTGTACTTC. It codes for CSVEAPEALVYF.

This clonotype was seen a handful of times. V gene TRBV6-1 combines with J gene TRBJ2-5; unclear D gene. Per germline, CDR1 MNHNS and CDR2 SASEGT. V shed 8 bases and J shed 1 base, with 17 bases lying between them. This CDR3 is built from 15 residues. CDR3 DNA: TGTGCCAGCGGAAGCATCATCCGCCTCCAAGAGACCCAGTACTTC. It translates to CASGSIIRLQETQYF.

The chain employs TRBV20-1 and TRBJ1-5, with a tentative D call TRBD1 (5 bases). The CDR3 sequence is 12 residues long. Trimming left V 6 bases short and J 3 bases short, with 9 bases between. The V gene's germline CDR1 is DFQATT and CDR2 SNEGSKA (reference sequence). The CDR3 DNA reads TGCAGTGCCAGGGCCCCCAATCAGCCCCAGCATTTT. It codes for CSARAPNQPQHF.

This clonotype was seen many times. This chain uses TRBV6-5 with TRBJ1-2; maybe TRBD1 (5 bases). Trimming stripped 6 bases from V and 2 bases from J, with 10 bases between. Germline assignment: CDR1 MNHEY and CDR2 SVGAGI. The CDR3 has 13 amino acids. CDR3 sequence (DNA): TGTGCCAGCAGAGCCGACAGAAACTATGGCTACACCTTC. It codes for CASRADRNYGYTF.

The chain is built from TRBV12-3 or TRBV12-4 and TRBJ2-1; D is unresolved. The length of the CDR3 is 14 residues. The V gene lost 11 bases and the J gene lost 0 bases, with 14 bases spanning the gap. The CDR3 here is CAGIKQSSYNEQFF. CDR3 sequence (DNA): TGTGCCGGCATCAAACAGAGCTCCTACAATGAGCAGTTCTTC.

This chain connects TRBV29-1 to TRBJ2-4; weak D call: TRBD1 (6 bases). The J call may be mistaken, given a closer DNA end match to TRBJ2-5. The germline V gene has CDR1 SQVTM and CDR2 ANQGSEA. CDR3 size: 12 residues. The CDR3 protein is CSGQLGGETQYF. In DNA, the CDR3 is TGCAGCGGACAATTAGGGGGAGAGACCCAGTACTTC.

This clonotype was observed once. CDR3 in amino acids: CASSGGYEAFF. CDR3 coding DNA: TGTGCCAGCAGTGGAGGGTACGAAGCTTTCTTT. The rearrangement uses TRBV25-1 and TRBJ1-1; D not certain. CDR1 is MGHDK, CDR2 SYGVNS, per germline. This CDR3 comprises 11 residues. V was shortened by 4 bases and J by 8 bases, with 8 bases between the two germline ends.

In its sample, this clonotype was seen a few times. In DNA form, the CDR3 reads TGTGCCACCAGTCGCGGGTGGTCCTACAATGAGCAGTTCTTC. This codes for CATSRGWSYNEQFF. This sequence joins TRBV24-1 and TRBJ2-1; D might be TRBD2 (5 bases). This CDR3 has 14 residues. The germline CDR1 and CDR2 sequences are KGHDR and SFDVKD. V was shortened by 6 bases and J by 1 base, with 9 bases between the two germline ends.

A remark on this clonotype: This sequence may be a read error, since a much larger clone differs from it by one base. The J gene is TRBJ2-7, the V gene TRBV4-1; D is unclear. The CDR3 sequence is 15 residues long. Per the germline V gene, CDR1 is MGHRA and CDR2 is YSYEKL. V lost 4 bases and J lost 2, with 15 bases in between. The CDR3 sequence: CASSRDSGFTYEQYF. DNA for the CDR3: TGCGCCAGCAGCCGAGATAGTGGCTTCACCTACGAGCAGTACTTC.

The V gene is TRBV4-1, the J gene TRBJ2-1, with TRBD2 identical over 7 bases. Germline trimming cut 3 bases from V and 8 bases from J; bases unmatched to any gene: 4. This CDR3 is 13 amino acids long. The germline CDR1 and CDR2 sequences are MGHRA and YSYEKL. CDR3 DNA: TGCGCCAGCAGCCACGGCGGGAGCTATGAGCAGTTCTTC. This gives the protein CASSHGGSYEQFF.